The clone carrying this T cell receptor beta chain was observed many times. Its antigen is undetermined. TCRdb itself ran the 5' RACE reads through MiXCR, one entry per CDR3 protein. Of 1.5 million to 2 million distinct CDR3 sequences detected, around 29% appear once; the ten largest clones hold about 0.3%. The sample belongs to a study of identical twins. Study-wide findings and caveats: Conclusions leaned on cross-sectional statistical analysis and did not track the same donors over time.

Germline V lookup: CDR1 KGHSH, CDR2 LQKENI. V was shortened by 5 bases and J by 2 bases, with 9 bases between the two germline ends. This CDR3 spans 13 amino acids. The source is a newborn girl in good health. The specimen sequenced was cord blood. The chain has TRBV18 and TRBJ2-5; D is perhaps TRBD1 (6 bases). The CDR3: CASSSTGQETQYF. The CDR3 DNA is TGTGCCAGCTCATCGACAGGTCAAGAGACCCAGTACTTC.